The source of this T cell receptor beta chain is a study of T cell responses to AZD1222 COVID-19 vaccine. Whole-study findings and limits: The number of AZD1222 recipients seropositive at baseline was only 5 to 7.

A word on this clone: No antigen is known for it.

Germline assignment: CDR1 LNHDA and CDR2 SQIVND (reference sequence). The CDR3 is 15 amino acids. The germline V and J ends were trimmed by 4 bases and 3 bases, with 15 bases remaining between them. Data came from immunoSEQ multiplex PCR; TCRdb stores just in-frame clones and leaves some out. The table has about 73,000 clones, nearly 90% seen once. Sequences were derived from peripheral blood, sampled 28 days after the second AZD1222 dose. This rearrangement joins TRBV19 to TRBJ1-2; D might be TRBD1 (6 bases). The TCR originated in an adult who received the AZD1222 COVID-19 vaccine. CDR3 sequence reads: CASSTPGGADYGYTF. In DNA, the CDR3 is TGTGCCAGTAGTACTCCGGGGGGCGCAGACTATGGCTACACCTTC. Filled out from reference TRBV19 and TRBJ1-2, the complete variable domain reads DGGITQSPKYLFRKEGQNVTLSCEQNLNHDAMYWYRQDPGQGLRLIYYSQIVNDFQKGDIAEGYSVSREKKESFPLTVTSAQKNPTAFYLCASSTPGGADYGYTFGSGTRLTVV.